Included here is one T cell receptor (beta chain) sequence, with context. The V and J ends lost 4 bases and 4 bases, in that order; junction bases with no gene match: 6. CDR3 length: 17 amino acids. CDR1 is KGHDR, CDR2 SFDVKD, per germline. The data stem from a study of blood T cell repertoires in COVID-19. Study as a whole: Spain, Italy and the United States supplied samples that represented acute and convalescent COVID-19. The analysed material was cDNA or gDNA that came from T cells, B-cell-depleted T cells, or PBMCs.

As processed by the authors: Amplifying reference gene primers gave estimates of nucleated cell counts. This table comes from immunoSEQ multiplex PCR, and its TCRdb copy is limited to in-frame clones, with some not included. The V and J calls and the clone size are those of that table, but D and trimming were determined from the DNA. The sample yields 150,000 to 200,000 clones, approximately 85% seen once. The chain employs TRBV24-1 and TRBJ2-6; 10 positions match TRBD1. The sequence came from a man in his fifties or sixties who had recovered from COVID-19. Input material: peripheral blood. CDR3 sequence (DNA): TGTGCCACCAGTGAAGGACAGGGGGTTTCAGGGGCCAACGTCCTGACTTTC. As protein: CATSEGQGVSGANVLTF.